This TCR beta chain was sequenced for a study of T cell responses to AZD1222 COVID-19 vaccine. Study-level points and caveats: Among AZD1222 vaccinees, only 5 to 7 were seropositive at baseline.

Germline values: CDR1 SQVTM, CDR2 ANQGSEA. The V end was cut by 3 bases, the J end by 2 bases, with 4 bases between. The CDR3 totals 11 residues. This table comes from immunoSEQ multiplex PCR, and its TCRdb copy is limited to in-frame clones, with some not included. Of roughly 190,000 clones detected, 85% to 95% appear once; the ten largest clones hold around 4.3%. Points on this clone: Its target is not known.

The TCR sequence derives from an adult in good health. The sample consisted of peripheral blood, taken on day 0 of AZD1222 vaccination. The V and J genes are TRBV29-1 and TRBJ1-2; D is ambiguous. CDR3 sequence reads: CSVEENYGYTF. CDR3 nucleotides: TGCAGCGTTGAGGAGAACTATGGCTACACCTTC.